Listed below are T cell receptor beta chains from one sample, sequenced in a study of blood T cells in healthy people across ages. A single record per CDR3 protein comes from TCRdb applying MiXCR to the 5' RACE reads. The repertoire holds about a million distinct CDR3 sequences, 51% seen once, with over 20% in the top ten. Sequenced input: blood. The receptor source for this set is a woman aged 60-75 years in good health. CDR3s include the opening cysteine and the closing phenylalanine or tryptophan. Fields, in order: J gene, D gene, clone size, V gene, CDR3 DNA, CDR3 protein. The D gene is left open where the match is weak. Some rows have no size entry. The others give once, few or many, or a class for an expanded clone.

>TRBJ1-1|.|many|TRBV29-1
TGCAGCGTTGAGAGGCAGAACACTGAAGCTTTCTTT
CSVERQNTEAFF
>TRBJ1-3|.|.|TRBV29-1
TGCAGCGTTGAAGAGTCAAGCTCTGGAAACACCATATATTTT
CSVEESSSGNTIYF
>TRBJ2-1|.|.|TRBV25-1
TGTGCCAGCAGTGAGTTCGTCAATGAGCAGTTCTTC
CASSEFVNEQFF
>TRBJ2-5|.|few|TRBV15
TGTGCCACCAGCAGAGATCAGGGGAAACAAGAGACCCAGTACTTC
CATSRDQGKQETQYF
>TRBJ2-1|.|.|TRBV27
TGTGCCAGCAGTTCGGATCAGGGGGAGGGATCCTACAATGAGCAGTTCTTC
CASSSDQGEGSYNEQFF
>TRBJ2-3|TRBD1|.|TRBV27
TGTGCCAGCAGTTCCAGTGGACAGGAAAAGTCAGATACGCAGTATTTT
CASSSSGQEKSDTQYF
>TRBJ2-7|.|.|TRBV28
TGTGCCAGCAGTTTGGAGGGTACGTACTACGAGCAGTACTTC
CASSLEGTYYEQYF
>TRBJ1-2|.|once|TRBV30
TGTGCCTGGAACCGTCCCGGCGGGGAGCGCTATGGCTACACCTTC
CAWNRPGGERYGYTF
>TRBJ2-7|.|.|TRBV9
TGTGCCAGCAGCGGCGGCCTCAGCACTTCCTACGAGCAGTACTTC
CASSGGLSTSYEQYF
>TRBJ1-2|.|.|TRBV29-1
TGCAGCGGTGAAGAGCTCTATGGCTACACCTTC
CSGEELYGYTF
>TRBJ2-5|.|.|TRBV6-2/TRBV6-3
TGTGCCGAGGCGCGGGGGCCGAAATATGAGCAGTACTTC
CAEARGPKYEQYF
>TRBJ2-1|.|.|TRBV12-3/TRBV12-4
TGTGCCAGCAGTTTACATACAGCACACGGGGAGCAGTTCTTC
CASSLHTAHGEQFF
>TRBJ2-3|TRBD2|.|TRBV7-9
TGTGCCAGCAGTTCTAGCGGGAGGATCACAGATACGCAGTATTTT
CASSSSGRITDTQYF
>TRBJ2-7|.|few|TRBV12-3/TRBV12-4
TGTGCCAGCAGGGGCCAGGGCAGTCCGGAGTGGAACGAGCAGTACTTC
CASRGQGSPEWNEQYF
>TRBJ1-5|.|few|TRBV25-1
TGTGCCAGCAACAGTAACAATCAGCCCCAGCATTTT
CASNSNNQPQHF
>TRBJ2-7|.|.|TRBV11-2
TGTGCCAGCAGCTATGCGGGTTATCCTTTAACCTACGAGCAGTACTTC
CASSYAGYPLTYEQYF
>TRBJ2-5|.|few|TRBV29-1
TGCATCGAAGGGGGAAGCCCCCAGGGGACCCAGTACTTC
CIEGGSPQGTQYF
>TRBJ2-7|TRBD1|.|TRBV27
TGTGCCAGCAGGGACAGGGGGCTCGCAACCAGCTACGAGCAGTACTTC
CASRDRGLATSYEQYF
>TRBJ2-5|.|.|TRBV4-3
TGCGCCAGCAGCCATCTCTACTCAGTAAAAGAGACCCAGTACTTC
CASSHLYSVKETQYF
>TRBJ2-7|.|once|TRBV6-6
TGTGCCAGCAGTTCAAGAGGGCAGCGGTCGACCTACGAGCAGTACTTC
CASSSRGQRSTYEQYF
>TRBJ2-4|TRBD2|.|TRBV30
TGTGCCTGGAGCCGAGGCGGGGGGGGAGACATTCAGTACTTC
CAWSRGGGGDIQYF
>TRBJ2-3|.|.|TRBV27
TGTGCCAGCAGCCAAAACGCCGCTAGCACAGATACGCAGTATTTT
CASSQNAASTDTQYF
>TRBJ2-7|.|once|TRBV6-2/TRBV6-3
TGTGCCAGCAGTGTACAGGGATTCGACTACGAGCAGTACTTC
CASSVQGFDYEQYF
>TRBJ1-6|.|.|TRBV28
TGTGCCAGCAGTGGACAGATCCATAATTCACCCCTCCACTTT
CASSGQIHNSPLHF
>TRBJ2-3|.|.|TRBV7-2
TGTGCCAGCAGCAGGACAGCCACCACAGATACGCAGTATTTT
CASSRTATTDTQYF
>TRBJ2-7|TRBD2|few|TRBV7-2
TGTGCCAGCAGCCTGATAGCGGGAGTGAACGAGCAGTACTTC
CASSLIAGVNEQYF
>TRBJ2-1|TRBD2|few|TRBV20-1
TGCAGTGCCGGCACTAGCGGGTCCTACAATGAGCAGTTCTTC
CSAGTSGSYNEQFF
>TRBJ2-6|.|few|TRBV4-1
TGCGCCAGCAGCCAAGATGCCAGGGTTGGGGCCAACGTCCTGACTTTC
CASSQDARVGANVLTF
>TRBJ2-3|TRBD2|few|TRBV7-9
TGTGCCAGCAGCCCCGTACGGGAGGGCCGAGATACGCAGTATTTT
CASSPVREGRDTQYF
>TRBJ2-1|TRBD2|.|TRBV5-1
TGCACCACAGGGTTAGGAGCGGGAGTCGCCTACAATGAGCAGTTCTTC
CTTGLGAGVAYNEQFF
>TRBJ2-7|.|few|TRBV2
TGTGCCAGCAGTGAATTCAGGGGTAGCCACGAGCAGTACTTC
CASSEFRGSHEQYF
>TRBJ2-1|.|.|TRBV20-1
TGCAGTGCGGGGACCGGGAGTTTTCAGTTCTTC
CSAGTGSFQFF
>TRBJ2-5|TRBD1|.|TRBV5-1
TGCGCCAGCAGCTTGTATCTTCGGGGGACAGGTCAAGAGACCCAGTACTTC
CASSLYLRGTGQETQYF
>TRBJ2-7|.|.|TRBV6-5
TGTGCCAGCAGTTACACCGGGATAGGGAGGTCCTACGAGCAGTACTTC
CASSYTGIGRSYEQYF
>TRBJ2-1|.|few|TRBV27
TGTGCCAGCAGTTTGGGGCAGGGGACGTCCGGGCAGTTCTTC
CASSLGQGTSGQFF
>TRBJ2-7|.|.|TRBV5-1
TGCGCCAGCAAAGGACTCAGCTCCTACGAGCAGTACTTC
CASKGLSSYEQYF
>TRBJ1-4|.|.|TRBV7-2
TGTGCCAGCAGCTTAGATGGTCCGAGGGGTAATGAAAAACTGTTTTTT
CASSLDGPRGNEKLFF
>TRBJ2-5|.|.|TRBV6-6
TGTGCCAGCAGTTACGGGCCGTCCGAGACCCAGTACTTC
CASSYGPSETQYF
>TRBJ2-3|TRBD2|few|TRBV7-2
TGTGCCAGCAGCTTAGGCCCTAATAGCGGGGGCACAGATACGCAGTATTTT
CASSLGPNSGGTDTQYF
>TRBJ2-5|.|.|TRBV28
TGTGCCAGCAGTGTCCAGGGAGATTGGAAGACCCAGTACTTC
CASSVQGDWKTQYF
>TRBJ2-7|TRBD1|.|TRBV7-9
TGTGCCAGCAGCTTTTCGGGACAGGCTTACGAGCAGTACTTC
CASSFSGQAYEQYF
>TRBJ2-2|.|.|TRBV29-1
TGCAGCGTTGGGGGGAACCAAGCCGGGGAGCTGTTTTTT
CSVGGNQAGELFF
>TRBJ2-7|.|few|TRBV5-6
TGTGCCAGCCGGAAGTCTGAGGGAACCTACGAGCAGTACTTC
CASRKSEGTYEQYF
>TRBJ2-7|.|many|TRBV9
TGTGCCAGCAGCCCTAGTCTGGGAGTTAGCGGATACGCCTACGAGCAGTACTTC
CASSPSLGVSGYAYEQYF
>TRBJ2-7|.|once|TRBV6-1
TGTGCCAGCAGTAAAGGCAGCTACTACGAGCAGTACTTC
CASSKGSYYEQYF
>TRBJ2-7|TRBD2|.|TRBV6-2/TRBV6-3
TGTGCCAGCAGTCCCCGTACTAGCGGCGGAGTGGGCTACGAGCAGTACTTC
CASSPRTSGGVGYEQYF
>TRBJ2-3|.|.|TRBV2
TGTGCCAGCAGTACCCGAGGTAGCGCCACAGATACGCAGTATTTT
CASSTRGSATDTQYF
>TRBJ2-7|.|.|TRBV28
TGTGCCAGCAGTTCCCCTAGGGAGCAGTACTTC
CASSSPREQYF
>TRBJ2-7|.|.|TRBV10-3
TGTGCCATCAGTGAGTTCCAGGGGCCCGCCTACGAGCAGTACTTC
CAISEFQGPAYEQYF
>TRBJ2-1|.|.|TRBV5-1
TGCGCCAGCAGCCCTAAGGCGAGAAACAATGAGCAGTTCTTC
CASSPKARNNEQFF
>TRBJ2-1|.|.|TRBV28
TGTGCCAGCAAGGGGGAGGGTAGCTCCTACAATGAGCAGTTCTTC
CASKGEGSSYNEQFF
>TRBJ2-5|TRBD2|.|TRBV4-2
TGTGCCAGCAGCCGGACTAGCGGGAGGAGGGGGCAAGAGACCCAGTACTTC
CASSRTSGRRGQETQYF
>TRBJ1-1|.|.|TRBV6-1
TGTGCCAGCAGTTCCCTCTGGGGGAACACTGAAGCTTTCTTT
CASSSLWGNTEAFF
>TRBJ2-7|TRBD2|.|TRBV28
TGTGCCAGCACCCCCGGGCTAGCGGGTGTGTGGGGGGCTTACGAGCAGTACTTC
CASTPGLAGVWGAYEQYF
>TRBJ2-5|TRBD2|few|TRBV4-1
TGCGCCAGCAGCCGTTTAGGCGGGAGTGGTGAGACCCAGTACTTC
CASSRLGGSGETQYF
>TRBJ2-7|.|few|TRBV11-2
TGTGCCAGCAGCCCGGTTGGCAGGGTTGGCTCCTACGAGCAGTACTTC
CASSPVGRVGSYEQYF
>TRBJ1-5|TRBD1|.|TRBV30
TGTGCCTGGAATCCAGGGGGGGATCAGCCCCAGCATTTT
CAWNPGGDQPQHF